This T cell receptor (beta chain) derives from a study of cytotoxic CD8 clonotypes in ibrutinib-treated CLL. Germline CDR1 SGHRS, CDR2 YFSETQ. V was pared by 0 bases and J by 8 bases, with 9 bases of the junction left unmatched. The CDR3 is 15 amino acids. Method: immunoSEQ multiplex PCR; TCRdb's copy keeps in-frame clones and lacks some. There are approximately 190,000 clones in the sample; roughly 79% occur only once, and 11% lies in the top ten. The TCR originated in a human donor with chronic lymphocytic leukemia. The V and J genes are TRBV5-1 and TRBJ1-1; TRBD1 matches 8 bases. The sample was PBMCs, taken after 12 months of ibrutinib treatment. The CDR3 region has the DNA TGCGCCAGCAGCTTGGGACAGGGGTCGCCCGAAGAAGCTTTCTTT. Its translation: CASSLGQGSPEEAFF.